Sequencing of this T cell receptor (beta chain) was carried out in a study of blood T cell repertoires in COVID-19. In the study overall: The United States, Italy and Spain were the sources of the acute and convalescent COVID-19 samples. T cells, B-cell-depleted T cells, or PBMCs supplied cDNA or gDNA.

In the study's own analysis: Reference gene primer amplification gave nucleated cell count estimates. The assay was immunoSEQ multiplex PCR, and TCRdb's table has in-frame clones only and misses some. V, J and clone size reflect that table, while D and trimming were determined from the DNA. The sample shows more than 200,000 clones, approximately 86% of them seen only once. CDR1 and CDR2 (germline): KGHSH, LQKENI. V shed 3 bases and J shed 6 bases, with 9 bases lying between them. This CDR3 has 12 amino acids. The rearrangement links TRBV18 to TRBJ2-7; the D is unclear. This clonotype originated in a human donor in a cohort sampled during active COVID-19. The sample consisted of peripheral blood. The CDR3 sequence: CASSPLIGEQYF. In DNA form, the CDR3 reads TGTGCCAGCTCACCCCTGATCGGCGAGCAGTACTTC.